This TCR beta chain comes out of a study of cytomegalovirus exposure and HLA in healthy donors. Generated by immunoSEQ multiplex PCR, the TCRdb table keeps only in-frame clones and is missing some. The sample has roughly 60,000 clones; just over 90% are singletons. This clone came up once. Its cognate antigen is unknown. Study outcomes and limitations: A subsequent analysis found that TCR clusters from the first cohort also tended to co-occur in the roughly 120 validation repertoires, with less than 95% of cluster scores above 0.

The TCR sequence derives from a woman under 30 in good health and CMV-seronegative. Sequencing was performed on PBMCs.

The DNA for the CDR3 is TGCGCCAGCCAAAAGGGGGGGACAGGGGCCACAGATACGCAGTATTTT. This encodes CASQKGGTGATDTQYF. The chain is built from TRBV5-1 and TRBJ2-3; 10 bases match TRBD1. Germline loops: CDR1 SGHRS, CDR2 YFSETQ. This CDR3 spans 16 amino acids. The V gene end was trimmed by 7 bases and the J gene end by 2 bases; junction bases not matched to a gene: 10. The full variable domain, in which reference TRBV5-1 and TRBJ2-3 provide the parts outside the CDR3, is KAGVTQTPRYLIKTRGQQVTLSCSPISGHRSVSWYQQTPGQGLQFLFEYFSETQRNKGNFPGRFSGRQFSNSRSEMNVSTLELGDSALYLCASQKGGTGATDTQYFGPGTRLTVL.